Described below is a single TCR beta chain sequence and its context. As yet, its antigen is unknown. These data are taken from a study of shared clonotypes between healthy human individuals. It was CD45RO-negative cells, positively selected for CCR7, that made up naive CD8 cells, with terminally differentiated effector memory CD45RA+ cells excluded. V lost 1 base and J lost 0, with 13 bases in between. The CDR3 contains 16 residues. CDR1 and CDR2 from the germline V gene are SEHNR and FQNEAQ (reference sequence). An even split of each subset's genomic DNA across several immunoSEQ plates was performed. The input for sorted-subset replicate PCRs was 200 ng DNA, tens of thousands of T cell genomes. Produced via immunoSEQ multiplex PCR; TCRdb's table is partial and in-frame only. The repertoire holds 600,000 or so clones, with about 95% as singletons. General study results and limits: What naive subsets generally showed was a larger estimated richness than memory subsets showed.

The receptor comes from a woman aged 25 to 39 in good health. The chain carries TRBV7-9 and TRBJ2-7; weak D call: TRBD2 (6 bases). Sequencing input: naive CD8+ T cells sorted from blood. The CDR3 spells CASSLVPGGNSYEQYF. CDR3 in DNA: TGTGCCAGCAGCTTAGTCCCTGGCGGGAACTCCTACGAGCAGTACTTC.